This T cell receptor (beta chain) was documented in a study of tissue T cells after allogeneic stem cell transplantation. Study-wide results and limits: TCR repertoires tracked anatomic similarity, regardless of disease or transplant status. Motif-based clustering found tissue-specific repertoire signatures shared across patients, though few clones were shared.

The repertoire was sequenced with immunoSEQ multiplex PCR; TCRdb's copy has only in-frame clones and lacks some. The data show roughly 51,000 clones, over 70% seen once. About this clone: Its matching antigen is unknown. The genes are named according to mouse.

The receptor's source is a pool of C57BL/6 mice in good health. Input material: sorted cells pooled from one or two spleens.

CDR3 bases read: TGTGCCAGCAGCTCCGGGACTGGGGCAGAAACGCTGTAT. Protein: CASSSGTGAETLY. The whole CDR3 protein reads CASSSGTGAETLYF. V and J are TRBV3 and TRBJ2-3; TRBD2 matches at 9 bases. The read is 1 residue too short to cover the CDR3 end, so that end is filled in from the germline J gene. Germline CDR1 SNHLY, CDR2 FYNGKV (reference sequence). V lost 4 bases and J lost 3; bases outside the gene matches: 2. The CDR3 totals 14 residues.